A selection of T cell receptor beta chains follows, all from one sample in a study of blood T cell repertoires in COVID-19. Here immunoSEQ multiplex PCR was the method, and the copy in TCRdb shows in-frame clones only, minus some. The sample records approximately 180,000 clones, about 85% being singletons. Sample: peripheral blood. The origin of the receptors is a man aged 55 to 70 with active or convalescent COVID-19. The CDR3 runs from the conserved cysteine through the conserved F or W. The D gene is left open where the match is weak. A clone size is listed for some rows: how often the clone was seen (once, few, many), or a class if it is expanded.

D,J,size,V,DNA,CDR3
.,TRBJ1-6,.,TRBV2,TGTGCCAGCAGTCGCCTACATTCACCCCTCCACTTT,CASSRLHSPLHF
.,TRBJ1-2,.,TRBV3-1/TRBV3-2,TGTGCCAGCAGCCAAGACGGTAGGGGTCGTGATGGCTACACCTTC,CASSQDGRGRDGYTF
.,TRBJ1-6,.,TRBV19,TGTGCCAGTACATGGGGCCCCTCCTGGAATTCACCCCTCCACTTT,CASTWGPSWNSPLHF
.,TRBJ1-1,.,TRBV5-1,TGCGCCAGCAGCTTGGCGACAGACCCCATGAACACTGAAGCTTTCTTT,CASSLATDPMNTEAFF
TRBD2,TRBJ2-3,few,TRBV9,TGTGCCAGCAGCCTGCGGGACTACCAGACAGATACGCAGTATTTT,CASSLRDYQTDTQYF
TRBD1,TRBJ1-2,.,TRBV7-9,TGTGCCAGCAGCCTGCAGGGGGCGGATGGCTACACCTTC,CASSLQGADGYTF
.,TRBJ1-2,few,TRBV5-1,TGCGCCAGCAGCGTACAGGTGGCTCATGGCTACACCTTC,CASSVQVAHGYTF
.,TRBJ2-7,.,TRBV11-2,TGTGCCAGCAGCCACGGACAGCCGCTAAGGGAGCAGTACTTC,CASSHGQPLREQYF
TRBD2,TRBJ2-1,.,TRBV18,TGTGCCAGCTCCCCGGGGGGACGCTCCTACAATGAGCAGTTCTTC,CASSPGGRSYNEQFF
TRBD1,TRBJ2-3,.,TRBV18,TGTGCCAGCTCGCCGACAGGGGTAGGCACAGATACGCAGTATTTT,CASSPTGVGTDTQYF
.,TRBJ2-3,.,TRBV7-9,TGTGCCAGCAGCCCCCTCAGGGCTAGCACAGATACGCAGTATTTT,CASSPLRASTDTQYF
TRBD1,TRBJ1-2,.,TRBV24-1,TGTGCCACCAGTGATTCCCGACAGGGGACGCCGTATGGCTACACCTTC,CATSDSRQGTPYGYTF
TRBD1,TRBJ2-7,.,TRBV2,TGTGCCAGCAGTATGACAGGGTCCTACGAGCAGTACTTC,CASSMTGSYEQYF
TRBD1,TRBJ2-7,once,TRBV5-1,TGCGCCAGCAGTAGGACAGGGGGCAACTACGAGCAGTACTTC,CASSRTGGNYEQYF
.,TRBJ2-7,.,TRBV12-3/TRBV12-4,TGTGCCAGCAGTCTCTGGGGGGGACAAGAGCAGTACTTC,CASSLWGGQEQYF
TRBD2,TRBJ2-3,.,TRBV5-1,TGCGCCAGCAGCTTGGGTCCAGCGGGGCGCACAGATACGCAGTATTTT,CASSLGPAGRTDTQYF
TRBD1,TRBJ2-1,few,TRBV24-1,TGTGCCACCAGTGATTTCGGGCAGGGGGCCTACAATGAGCAGTTCTTC,CATSDFGQGAYNEQFF
TRBD1,TRBJ2-2,.,TRBV2,TGTGCCAGCGGGAAGACAGGGGCCACCGGGGAGCTGTTTTTT,CASGKTGATGELFF
.,TRBJ1-6,.,TRBV9,TGTGCCAGCAGCGTAGCTAGTCCGCTATCACCCCTCCACTTT,CASSVASPLSPLHF
TRBD2,TRBJ2-7,.,TRBV5-5,TGTGCCAGCAGCTGGGCGGGGGGCCCCTACGAGCAGTACTTC,CASSWAGGPYEQYF
.,TRBJ2-6,.,TRBV6-5,TGTGCCAGCAGTCCCCTAGGACAGGGGGCCAACGTCCTGACTTTC,CASSPLGQGANVLTF
.,TRBJ1-3,.,TRBV18,TGTGCCAGCCGGGGAGGGACCTCTGGAAACACCATATATTTT,CASRGGTSGNTIYF
.,TRBJ1-1,.,TRBV18,TGTGCCAGCTCATTGGGACGGGGGGGGAACACTGAAGCTTTCTTT,CASSLGRGGNTEAFF
TRBD2,TRBJ2-5,.,TRBV3-1/TRBV3-2,TGTGCCAGCAGCCAACAAGCTAGCGGGGAATCAGAGACCCAGTACTTC,CASSQQASGESETQYF
TRBD1,TRBJ1-1,.,TRBV10-3,TGTGCCATCAGATCCACTACAGGGGGTGAAGCTTTCTTT,CAIRSTTGGEAFF
TRBD1,TRBJ2-2,.,TRBV30,TGTGCCGGCCCTAGGACAGGGGCAAGGACCGGGGAGCTGTTTTTT,CAGPRTGARTGELFF
.,TRBJ1-2,.,TRBV12-3/TRBV12-4,TGTGCCAGCAGTTTGGGGCACAACTATGGCTACACCTTC,CASSLGHNYGYTF
TRBD1,TRBJ1-3,.,TRBV19,TGTGCCAGTAGTGACAGGGCCACGCAGGACACCATATATTTT,CASSDRATQDTIYF
TRBD1,TRBJ2-6,.,TRBV5-1,TGCGCCAGCAGCTCCCAGGGGGTGTTAAGCTCTGGGGCCAACGTCCTGACTTTC,CASSSQGVLSSGANVLTF
.,TRBJ1-2,.,TRBV21-1,TGTGCCAGCAGCAAATCAGGCCCGGATGGAGGCTATGGCTACACCTTC,CASSKSGPDGGYGYTF
.,TRBJ2-1,.,TRBV10-3,TGTGCCATCAGTGAGTCAGGGACAAATTACTACAATGAGCAGTTCTTC,CAISESGTNYYNEQFF
.,TRBJ2-7,.,TRBV5-1,TGCGCCAGCAGCTTTGGACAGAACTCCTACGAGCAGTACTTC,CASSFGQNSYEQYF
TRBD1,TRBJ1-2,.,TRBV9,TGTGCCAGCAGCCCCCGGGACAGGGCGGACTATGGCTACACCTTC,CASSPRDRADYGYTF
TRBD1,TRBJ1-1,.,TRBV5-5,TGTGCCAGCAGCTCGAGACAGGGCCCACCAGAGACTTTCTTT,CASSSRQGPPETFF
.,TRBJ2-4,.,TRBV5-4,TGTGCCAGCAGCTTTGAGACACCCAAAGCCAAAAACATTCAGTACTTC,CASSFETPKAKNIQYF
.,TRBJ2-6,.,TRBV21-1,TGTGCCAGCAGCAGCACAGGGGGCCCGGTCTCTGGGGCCAACGTCCTGACTTTC,CASSSTGGPVSGANVLTF
TRBD1,TRBJ1-2,.,TRBV6-5,TGTGCCTCTCGACAGGGGGCTTATGGCTACACCTTC,CASRQGAYGYTF